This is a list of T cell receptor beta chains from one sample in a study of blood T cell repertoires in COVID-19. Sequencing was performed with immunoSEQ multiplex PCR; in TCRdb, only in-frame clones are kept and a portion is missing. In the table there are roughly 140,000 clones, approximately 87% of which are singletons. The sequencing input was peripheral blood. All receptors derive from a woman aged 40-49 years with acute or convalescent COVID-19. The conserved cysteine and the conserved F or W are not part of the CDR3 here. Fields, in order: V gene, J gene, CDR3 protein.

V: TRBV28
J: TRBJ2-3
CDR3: ASSFEAPDTQY

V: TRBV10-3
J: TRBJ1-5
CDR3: AISDETVRRPQPQH

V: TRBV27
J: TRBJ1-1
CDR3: ASSLSGTGGTEAF

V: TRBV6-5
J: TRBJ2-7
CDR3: ASTGTGYEQY

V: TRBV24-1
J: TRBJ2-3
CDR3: ATSDPRGGAGGTDTQY

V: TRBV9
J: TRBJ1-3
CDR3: ASSVGAIHGNTIY

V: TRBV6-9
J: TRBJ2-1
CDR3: ASRKGGLAGENEQF

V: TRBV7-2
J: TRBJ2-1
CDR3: ASSLGGTGGNEQF

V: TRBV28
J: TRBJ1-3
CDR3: ATQRGGNTIY

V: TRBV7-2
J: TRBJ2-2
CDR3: ASSLFISDTGELF

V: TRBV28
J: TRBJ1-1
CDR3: ASSSSGQGIEAF

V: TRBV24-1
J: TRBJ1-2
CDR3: ATNRGRAGYGYT

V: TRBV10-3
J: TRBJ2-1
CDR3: AIMAGASGSAGDNEQF

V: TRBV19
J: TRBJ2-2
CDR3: ASSTGTLNTGELF

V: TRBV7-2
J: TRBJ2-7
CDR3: ASNQGAVNEQY

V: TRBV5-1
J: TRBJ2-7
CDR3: ASSLGGLAVPIGGEQY

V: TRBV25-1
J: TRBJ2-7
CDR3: ASSPDRGRTYEQY

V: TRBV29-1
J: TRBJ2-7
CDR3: SAIWVLENEQY

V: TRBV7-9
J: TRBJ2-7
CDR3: ASSFVGRSSYEQY

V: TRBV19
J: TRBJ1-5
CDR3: ASSIAGPQH

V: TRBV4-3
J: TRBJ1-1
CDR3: ASSQDGRPAF

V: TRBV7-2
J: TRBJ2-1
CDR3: ASSLGQASAEQF

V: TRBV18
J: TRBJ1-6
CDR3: ASSPQGDYNSPLH

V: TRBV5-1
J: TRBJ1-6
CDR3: ASSLTGNGLDSPLH